Each of the 32 T cell receptor beta chains below was sequenced from the same sample in a study of shared clonotypes between healthy human individuals. Naive-designated CD8 cells lacked CD45RO, were positively enriched for CCR7, and omitted terminally differentiated effector memory CD45RA+ cells. TCRdb keeps only in-frame clones here, not all; method: immunoSEQ multiplex PCR. The repertoire holds about 680,000 clones, with 92% as singletons. Sequenced material: naive CD8+ T cells sorted from blood. The receptor source for this set is a man aged 25 to 45 in good health.

The chain couples TRBV5-6 to TRBJ2-1, with D maybe TRBD2 (5 bases). Germline values: CDR1 SGHDT, CDR2 YYEEEE. CDR3 length equals 12 residues. Trimming removed 1 base from V and 9 bases from J, with 8 bases in between. CDR3 amino acids: CASSLRGSEQFF. The CDR3 nucleotides are TGTGCCAGCAGCTTGCGAGGGAGTGAGCAGTTCTTC.

The chain couples TRBV10-2 to TRBJ2-7; D is unclear. V was clipped by 4 bases and J by 0 bases, with 7 bases between them. The V gene's germline CDR1 is WSHSY and CDR2 SAAADI. The CDR3 runs to 13 residues. As DNA, the CDR3 is TGCGCCAGCAGTGTCGGGTTCTCCTACGAGCAGTACTTC. This codes for CASSVGFSYEQYF.

The rearrangement links TRBV5-3 to TRBJ2-3, with D maybe TRBD2 (5 bases). TRBV5-3 is noted as an ORF with a role that remains uncertain. The CDR3 runs to 13 residues. Trimming took 6 bases from V and 2 from J, leaving 10 bases between them. CDR3: CARTAGYTDTQYF. In DNA form, the CDR3 reads TGTGCCAGAACCGCGGGTTACACAGATACGCAGTATTTT.

This clone has only one observation. The chain joins TRBV10-3 to TRBJ2-1; D is tentatively TRBD1 or TRBD2 (5 bases each). CDR1 ENHRY and CDR2 SYGVKD come from the germline V gene. The CDR3 loop spans 16 amino acids. Trimming removed 0 bases at V and 0 bases at J, with 9 bases between. CDR3 protein: CAISESRGSSYNEQFF. Here the CDR3 DNA reads TGTGCCATCAGTGAGTCGAGGGGTTCCTCCTACAATGAGCAGTTCTTC.

The chain has TRBV9 and TRBJ2-1, with D possibly TRBD2 on 5 matching bases. V lost 0 bases to trimming and J lost 2 bases, with 12 bases between them. From germline, CDR1 is SGDLS and CDR2 YYNGEE. The CDR3 extends over 16 amino acids. The CDR3 bases are TGTGCCAGCAGCGTAGACCGCGGAGCGGCCTACAATGAGCAGTTCTTC. Its translation: CASSVDRGAAYNEQFF.

The chain combines TRBV15 with TRBJ2-5, with TRBD2 matching over 7 bases. In germline, CDR1 is LNHNV, CDR2 YYDKDF (reference sequence). The J segment lost 5 bases and the V segment lost 0 bases, leaving 3 bases of the junction unmatched. This CDR3 is 14 amino acids long. CDR3 in DNA: TGTGCCACCAGCAGAGATCTCGGGGGGGAGACCCAGTACTTC. Amino acids: CATSRDLGGETQYF.

The count of this clone is one. The chain joins TRBV6-6 to TRBJ1-2; the D is unclear. Germline V gives CDR1 MNHNY, CDR2 SVGAGI (reference sequence). The CDR3 runs to 14 residues. The ends were cut back, 0 bases at V and 2 bases at J, with 7 bases in the middle. The CDR3 nucleotides are TGTGCCAGCAGTTACTCGATCGCAAACTATGGCTACACCTTC. This encodes CASSYSIANYGYTF.

CDR3 nucleotide sequence: TGCGCCAGCAGCCCGGGGACAGGTAGCACAGATACGCAGTATTTT. It encodes CASSPGTGSTDTQYF. The J gene is TRBJ2-3, the V gene TRBV4-1, with 8 nucleotides matching TRBD1. Losses at the gene ends were 4 bases for V and 0 bases for J; bases not matched to a gene: 3. The CDR3 length is 15 residues. Germline V CDR1 and CDR2: MGHRA, YSYEKL.

This clone has just one count. The chain recombines TRBV27 with TRBJ2-3, with D possibly TRBD2 on 6 matching bases. The germline V gene encodes CDR1 MNHEY and CDR2 SMNVEV (reference sequence). With 8 bases removed from V and 2 bases from J, the gap between germline ends came to 17 bases. The CDR3 runs to 15 residues. The DNA for the CDR3 is TGTGCCAGCCTGGGGAGTGGGAGGTACACAGATACGCAGTATTTT. Its translation: CASLGSGRYTDTQYF.

The V call is TRBV11-2, the J call TRBJ2-7; D is possibly TRBD2 (7 bases). The germline gives CDR1 SGHAT, CDR2 FQNNGV. V shed 4 bases and J shed 4 bases, with 20 bases lying between them. CDR3 length: 16 residues. CDR3: CASSSPPERDTYEQYF. In DNA, the CDR3 is TGTGCCAGCAGCTCCCCACCTGAGCGGGACACATACGAGCAGTACTTC.

The chain employs TRBV5-3 and TRBJ2-7, with TRBD2 identical over 9 bases. TRBV5-3 is an open reading frame, and its role is uncertain. Trimming removed 4 bases from V and 0 bases from J; junction bases left unmatched: 5. The CDR3 contains 15 residues. CDR3 nucleotide sequence: TGTGCCAGAAGCCCGGGGACTAGCTACTCCTACGAGCAGTACTTC. Its protein product is CARSPGTSYSYEQYF.

As for this clone: Other nucleotide sequences from this sample produce the same CDR3. The chain is built from TRBV27 and TRBJ2-7; 8 bases line up with TRBD1. Germline V lookup: CDR1 MNHEY, CDR2 SMNVEV (reference sequence). The CDR3 is 14 residues long. V was clipped by 2 bases and J by 1 base; unmatched bases: 1. As DNA, the CDR3 is TGTGCCAGCAGTTTAGGGACAGGATCCTACGAGCAGTACTTC. Encoded protein: CASSLGTGSYEQYF.

The V call is TRBV27, the J call TRBJ2-1, with no clear D. The CDR3 has 16 residues. Germline V gives CDR1 MNHEY, CDR2 SMNVEV (reference sequence). With 4 bases removed from V and 7 bases from J, the gap between germline ends came to 20 bases. The CDR3 DNA follows: TGTGCCAGCAGTTCCTGGACGCGCCAGTCTCTTAATGAGCAGTTCTTC. It codes for CASSSWTRQSLNEQFF.

This clone appeared once. The chain is built from TRBV11-3 and TRBJ2-7; D call uncertain. The CDR3 has 14 residues. With 1 base removed from V and 3 bases from J, the gap between germline ends came to 10 bases. From germline, CDR1 is SGHNT and CDR2 YENEEA. DNA for the CDR3: TGTGCCAGCAGCTTAGGAACGGTGAACTACGAGCAGTACTTC. Translation gives CASSLGTVNYEQYF. Full variable domain (missing parts from reference TRBV11-3 and TRBJ2-7): EAGVVQSPRYKIIEKKQPVAFWCNPISGHNTLYWYLQNLGQGPELLIRYENEEAVDDSQLPKDRFSAERLKGVDSTLKIQPAELGDSAVYLCASSLGTVNYEQYFGPGTRLTVT.

The chain combines TRBV11-3 with TRBJ2-7; D call uncertain. V lost 5 bases and J lost 6, with 11 bases in between. Germline V gene data show CDR1 as SGHNT and CDR2 as YENEEA. CDR3 size: 12 residues. The CDR3 is CASSDRGSEQYF. As DNA, the CDR3 is TGTGCCAGCAGCGATCGAGGTTCCGAGCAGTACTTC. Based on the CDR3 plus reference TRBV11-3 and TRBJ2-7, the full variable domain is EAGVVQSPRYKIIEKKQPVAFWCNPISGHNTLYWYLQNLGQGPELLIRYENEEAVDDSQLPKDRFSAERLKGVDSTLKIQPAELGDSAVYLCASSDRGSEQYFGPGTRLTVT.

Turning to this clone: The same CDR3 arises from other DNA sequences in this sample as well. The DNA for the CDR3 is TGCAGCGTTGAACTGAGCTCCTACAATGAGCAGTTCTTC. This sequence encodes CSVELSSYNEQFF. The chain carries TRBV29-1 and TRBJ2-1; D call uncertain. The CDR3 loop spans 13 amino acids. Germline CDR1 is SQVTM and CDR2 is ANQGSEA. The ends were cut back, 2 bases at V and 0 bases at J, with 5 bases in the middle.

With respect to this clone: Other DNA sequences in the same sample also yield this CDR3. The rearrangement joins TRBV27 to TRBJ2-7; D not certain. CDR1 is MNHEY, CDR2 SMNVEV, per germline (reference sequence). Trimming shortened V by 0 bases and J by 4 bases, and 4 bases separated the two germline ends. CDR3 size: 12 residues. The CDR3 nucleotides are TGTGCCAGCAGTTTATCTGGTTACGAGCAGTACTTC. This encodes CASSLSGYEQYF.

The gene calls are TRBV27 and TRBJ1-5; a possible D gene is TRBD1 (5 bases). V gave up 4 bases and J gave up 7 bases, with 14 bases separating them. CDR3 length equals 14 residues. Germline-derived CDR1 and CDR2 are MNHEY and SMNVEV (reference sequence). CDR3 amino acids: CASSSGSFGQPQHF. The CDR3 DNA reads as TGTGCCAGCAGTTCAGGGAGTTTTGGGCAGCCCCAGCATTTT.

The chain employs TRBV7-9 and TRBJ2-1, with 7 bases lining up with TRBD2. The CDR3 loop spans 11 amino acids. CDR1 and CDR2 from the germline V gene are SEHNR and FQNEAQ (reference sequence). With 3 bases clipped from V and 15 bases from J, the junction kept 5 bases outside the gene matches. The CDR3 coding sequence is TGTGCCAGCAGCTTCGGCGGGAGCCTGTTCTTC. It is translated as CASSFGGSLFF.

V gene TRBV4-3 combines with J gene TRBJ2-7; D not certain. Trimming took 4 bases from V and 2 from J, leaving 12 bases between them. Looked up from germline, CDR1 is LGHNA and CDR2 is YSLEER. The CDR3 contains 14 residues. CDR3 sequence: CASSPDLRTYEQYF. CDR3 DNA: TGCGCCAGCAGCCCGGACCTTCGGACCTACGAGCAGTACTTC.

V and J are TRBV7-6 and TRBJ2-3; no reliable D call. Germline assignment: CDR1 SGHVS and CDR2 FNYEAQ. V lost 5 bases and J 10 bases, leaving 13 bases between the germline ends. This CDR3 has 12 amino acids. In nucleotides, the CDR3 is TGTGCCAGCAGCCCGGACGGAGTTGCGCAGTATTTT. Its protein product is CASSPDGVAQYF.

This chain connects TRBV5-4 to TRBJ2-3; D gene ambiguous. Germline assignment: CDR1 SGHNT and CDR2 YYREEE (reference sequence). CDR3 length: 14 amino acids. The V end lost 0 bases, the J end lost 5 bases, and 10 bases lay between the germline ends. Here the CDR3 reads CASSLERREDTQYF. DNA of the CDR3: TGTGCCAGCAGCTTGGAACGTAGGGAAGATACGCAGTATTTT.

This clone was detected once. The V and J genes are TRBV15 and TRBJ2-7, with D possibly being TRBD1 (6 bases). CDR3 length: 16 residues. V was trimmed by 4 bases and J by 4 bases, leaving 20 bases between them. Germline V CDR1 and CDR2: LNHNV, YYDKDF (reference sequence). Here the CDR3 reads CATSTEQGLNGYEQYF. The CDR3, as DNA: TGTGCCACCAGCACGGAACAGGGTTTAAATGGTTACGAGCAGTACTTC.

This chain joins TRBV27 and TRBJ2-1, with 8 nucleotides matching TRBD1. Unmatched junction bases numbered 8, after V lost 6 bases and J lost 7 bases. There are 14 residues in the CDR3. Germline V CDR1 and CDR2: MNHEY, SMNVEV (reference sequence). For the CDR3, the DNA is TGTGCCAGCAGGAGGGCAGGGGGCATGAATGAGCAGTTCTTC. Its translation is CASRRAGGMNEQFF.

The chain employs TRBV9 and TRBJ2-1; D unresolved. V lost 4 bases and J lost 7, with 18 bases in between. The length of the CDR3 is 15 residues. The germline gives CDR1 SGDLS, CDR2 YYNGEE. CDR3 region: CASSPRLALGNEQFF. The CDR3 DNA reads TGTGCCAGCAGCCCTAGACTCGCTTTGGGGAATGAGCAGTTCTTC.

This clone was recorded once. The V and J genes are TRBV5-1 and TRBJ1-1, with D tentatively TRBD1 (5 bases). Trimming removed 1 base from V and 4 bases from J, with 14 bases in between. The germline gives CDR1 SGHRS, CDR2 YFSETQ. The CDR3 is made up of 15 amino acids. This CDR3 is CASSLSPGLATEAFF. DNA of the CDR3: TGCGCCAGCAGCTTGTCCCCGGGGCTTGCCACTGAAGCTTTCTTT.

This sequence joins TRBV27 and TRBJ1-5; a weak D match, TRBD1 (6 bases). The germline CDR1 and CDR2 sequences are MNHEY and SMNVEV (reference sequence). This CDR3 is 14 amino acids long. V lost 6 bases to trimming and J lost 9 bases, with 18 bases between them. The chain's CDR3 is CASSPGRGVGPQHF. CDR3 coding DNA: TGTGCCAGCAGCCCAGGGAGGGGGGTAGGGCCCCAGCATTTT.

This clone is a singleton in its sample. This rearrangement joins TRBV27 to TRBJ2-3; D may be TRBD2 (6 bases). This CDR3 has 17 amino acids. CDR1 and CDR2 (germline): MNHEY, SMNVEV (reference sequence). V was clipped by 3 bases and J by 2 bases, with 18 bases between them. The CDR3 spells CASSLSGGSGFTDTQYF. The CDR3 DNA follows: TGTGCCAGCAGTTTGAGCGGAGGTAGCGGCTTCACAGATACGCAGTATTTT.

The J gene is TRBJ2-5, the V gene TRBV27, with TRBD1 identical over 10 bases. With V trimmed by 5 bases and J by 4 bases, 7 bases remained unmatched. The germline gives CDR1 MNHEY, CDR2 SMNVEV (reference sequence). The CDR3 consists of 15 residues. CDR3 sequence (DNA): TGTGCCAGCAGTCACAAAAGGACAGGGGGAGAGACCCAGTACTTC. Its translation is CASSHKRTGGETQYF.

The V and J genes are TRBV12-5 and TRBJ2-1, with TRBD2 matching over 7 bases. Per germline, CDR1 LGHNT and CDR2 FRNRAP. This CDR3 is built from 15 residues. The V gene end was trimmed by 3 bases and the J gene end by 4 bases; junction bases not matched to a gene: 6. This CDR3 reads CASGFGSSGYNEQFF. The CDR3 bases are TGTGCTAGTGGTTTCGGGTCTAGCGGATACAATGAGCAGTTCTTC.

The chain has TRBV7-9 and TRBJ2-7; D is perhaps TRBD1 (6 bases). V dropped 1 base and J dropped 2 bases, with 12 bases sitting between them. Germline V gene data show CDR1 as SEHNR and CDR2 as FQNEAQ (reference sequence). The CDR3 consists of 15 residues. This CDR3 is CASSLGQGIPYEQYF. CDR3 in DNA: TGTGCCAGCAGCTTAGGGCAGGGGATCCCCTACGAGCAGTACTTC.

The CDR3: CASSQEIAGTGVYEQYF. CDR3 bases: TGCGCCAGCAGCCAAGAAATTGCCGGGACAGGCGTTTACGAGCAGTACTTC. The V and J genes are TRBV4-3 and TRBJ2-7; 8 positions match TRBD1. This CDR3 is built from 17 residues. Germline CDR1 and CDR2: LGHNA and YSLEER. The trim removed 0 bases at V and 4 bases at J, leaving 11 bases unmatched.